These T cell receptor beta chains were read from a single sample in a study of cytomegalovirus exposure and HLA in healthy donors. Assay used: immunoSEQ multiplex PCR; TCRdb lists only in-frame clones, some missing. The table lists about 140,000 clones, around 90% of them singletons, with 0.4% to 0.55% in the top ten. The source material was PBMCs. The receptors come from a woman in her thirties or forties in good health and CMV-seronegative. Both conserved end residues are part of each CDR3. D genes are given only for firm matches. Size is stated for part of the rows, as once, few or many counts, or as a class when the clone is expanded.

d_gene	v_gene	abundance	j_gene	CDR3aa	CDR3nt
TRBD1	TRBV30	.	TRBJ2-7	CAWTGGGYEQYF	TGTGCCTGGACAGGGGGCGGCTACGAGCAGTACTTC
TRBD1	TRBV7-8	.	TRBJ1-1	CASRPPGQVPDTEAFF	TGTGCCAGCAGACCCCCGGGACAGGTCCCGGACACTGAAGCTTTCTTT
TRBD1	TRBV5-1	.	TRBJ2-7	CASSLAGTGGHEQYF	TGCGCCAGCAGCTTGGCCGGGACAGGGGGGCACGAGCAGTACTTC
.	TRBV6-6	.	TRBJ2-1	CASSYAGGQFF	TGTGCCAGCAGTTACGCCGGGGGGCAGTTCTTC
TRBD1	TRBV18	.	TRBJ1-2	CASSPPGQGHGYTF	TGTGCCAGCTCACCACCGGGACAGGGACATGGCTACACCTTC
TRBD2	TRBV5-4	few	TRBJ2-7	CASSPPGLAGAYEQYF	TGTGCCAGCAGCCCTCCCGGACTAGCGGGAGCCTACGAGCAGTACTTC
TRBD2	TRBV6-6	once	TRBJ2-1	CASRREDKEQFF	TGTGCCAGCAGGCGGGAGGACAAGGAGCAGTTCTTC
.	TRBV6-1	.	TRBJ2-7	CASSQQRHSGEQYF	TGTGCCAGCAGCCAGCAGAGGCACTCGGGCGAGCAGTACTTC
TRBD1	TRBV4-3	few	TRBJ1-1	CASSHMTGDYTEAFF	TGCGCCAGCAGCCATATGACAGGGGACTACACTGAAGCTTTCTTT
.	TRBV6-1	.	TRBJ1-3	CASSSGRQSGNTIYF	TGTGCCAGCAGTTCCGGGAGGCAGTCTGGAAACACCATATATTTT
.	TRBV30	.	TRBJ2-3	CAWSRTRPGQDTQYF	TGTGCCTGGAGTCGTACACGACCGGGACAAGATACGCAGTATTTT
.	TRBV5-4	.	TRBJ2-2	CASSFNALTGELFF	TGTGCCAGCAGCTTCAATGCACTGACCGGGGAGCTGTTTTTT
.	TRBV7-2	.	TRBJ1-2	CASSSSRYGYTF	TGTGCCAGCAGCTCTTCCCGCTATGGCTACACCTTC
TRBD2	TRBV2	.	TRBJ2-1	CASSEVVQREPGNEQFF	TGTGCCAGCAGTGAAGTTGTCCAGCGGGAGCCGGGTAATGAGCAGTTCTTC
.	TRBV4-3	.	TRBJ2-1	CASSQPLAGEQFF	TGCGCCAGCAGCCAACCTTTAGCCGGTGAGCAGTTCTTC
.	TRBV6-5	.	TRBJ1-1	CASRKRGNTEAFF	TGTGCCAGCAGAAAAAGGGGAAACACTGAAGCTTTCTTT
.	TRBV18	.	TRBJ2-1	CASSPDSYDEQFF	TGTGCCAGCTCACCGGACAGCTATGATGAGCAGTTCTTC
.	TRBV6-1	.	TRBJ2-7	CASKVPGLYEQYF	TGTGCCAGCAAGGTACCAGGGTTGTACGAGCAGTACTTC
.	TRBV18	.	TRBJ1-1	CASSPGVTEAFF	TGTGCCAGCTCACCGGGAGTAACTGAAGCTTTCTTT
TRBD1	TRBV7-2	.	TRBJ1-5	CASSSQDRLDQPQHF	TGTGCCAGCAGCTCCCAGGACAGGCTCGATCAGCCCCAGCATTTT
TRBD1	TRBV27	.	TRBJ2-7	CASSLVQGADEQYF	TGTGCCAGCAGTTTAGTTCAGGGGGCGGACGAGCAGTACTTC
.	TRBV2	.	TRBJ1-5	CASSQWAGEPNQPQHF	TGTGCCAGCAGTCAATGGGCAGGGGAACCGAATCAGCCCCAGCATTTT
.	TRBV7-9	.	TRBJ2-5	CASGAQGGTQYF	TGTGCCAGTGGGGCCCAGGGGGGGACCCAGTACTTC
TRBD2	TRBV7-2	once	TRBJ2-7	CASSPQAGVSYEQYF	TGTGCCAGCAGCCCCCAAGCGGGAGTGTCCTACGAGCAGTACTTC
.	TRBV7-9	.	TRBJ2-1	CASSLSGGNEQFF	TGTGCCAGCAGCTTGTCCGGGGGCAATGAGCAGTTCTTC
TRBD2	TRBV28	.	TRBJ2-3	CASSSPPGGSGSRTDTQYF	TGTGCCAGCAGTTCCCCGCCGGGTGGTAGCGGGAGTAGGACAGATACGCAGTATTTT
TRBD1	TRBV28	.	TRBJ2-1	CASTEAGTGDYNEQFF	TGTGCCAGCACAGAAGCCGGGACAGGGGACTACAATGAGCAGTTCTTC
TRBD1	TRBV11-2	.	TRBJ1-1	CASSPTPGTGGSAFF	TGTGCCAGCAGCCCGACCCCCGGGACAGGGGGCTCAGCTTTCTTT